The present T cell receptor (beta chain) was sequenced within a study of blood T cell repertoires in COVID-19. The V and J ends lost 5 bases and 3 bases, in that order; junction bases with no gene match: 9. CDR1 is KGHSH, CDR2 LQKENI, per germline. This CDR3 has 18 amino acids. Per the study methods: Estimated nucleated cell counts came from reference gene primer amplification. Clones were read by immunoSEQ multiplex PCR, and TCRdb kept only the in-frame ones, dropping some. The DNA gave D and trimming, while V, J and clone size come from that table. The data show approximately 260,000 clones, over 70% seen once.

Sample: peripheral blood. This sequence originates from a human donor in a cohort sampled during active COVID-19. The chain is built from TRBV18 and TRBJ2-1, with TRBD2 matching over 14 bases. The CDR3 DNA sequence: TGTGCCAGCTCAGAGCCGGGACTAGCGGGAGTCGGCTACAATGAGCAGTTCTTC. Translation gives CASSEPGLAGVGYNEQFF.